The entry that follows covers one T cell receptor (beta chain) sequence. Its matching antigen is unknown. V was shortened by 8 bases and J by 2 bases, with 16 bases between the two germline ends. The CDR3 length is 14 residues. The record originates from a study of STAT5B mutations in CD4+ large granular lymphocyte leukemia. Study-wide results and limits: No patients shared main leukemic clonotypes, though roughly 27% appeared at low frequency elsewhere. Compared with healthy controls (2/35), patient top clones favored TRBV06 (8/27). CD4-sorted patient repertoires seemed more clonal than healthy CD4+ repertoires.

This was a survey-level run. This table comes from immunoSEQ multiplex PCR, and its TCRdb copy is limited to in-frame clones, with some not included. This table holds more than 30,000 clones, 65% to 80% found once. Input material: CD4+ T cells from blood buffy coats. The chain uses TRBV23-1 and TRBJ2-7; D ambiguous. TRBV23-1 is recorded as an ORF, its role being uncertain. This receptor was identified in a human donor in good health. The CDR3: CASPQARPPYEQYF. The CDR3 DNA is TGCGCCAGCCCGCAGGCCAGGCCGCCCTACGAGCAGTACTTC.